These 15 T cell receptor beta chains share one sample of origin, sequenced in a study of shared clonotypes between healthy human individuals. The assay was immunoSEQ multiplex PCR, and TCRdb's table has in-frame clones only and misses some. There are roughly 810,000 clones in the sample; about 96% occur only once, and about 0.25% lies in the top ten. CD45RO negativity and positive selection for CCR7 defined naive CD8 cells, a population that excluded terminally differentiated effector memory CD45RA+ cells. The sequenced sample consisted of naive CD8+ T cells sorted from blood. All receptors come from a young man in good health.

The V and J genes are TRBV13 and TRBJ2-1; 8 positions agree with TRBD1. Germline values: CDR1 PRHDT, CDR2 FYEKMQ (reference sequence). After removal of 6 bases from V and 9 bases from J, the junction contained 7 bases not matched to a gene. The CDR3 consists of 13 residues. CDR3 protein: CASRPQGVLEQFF. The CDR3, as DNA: TGTGCCAGCAGGCCACAGGGGGTACTTGAGCAGTTCTTC.

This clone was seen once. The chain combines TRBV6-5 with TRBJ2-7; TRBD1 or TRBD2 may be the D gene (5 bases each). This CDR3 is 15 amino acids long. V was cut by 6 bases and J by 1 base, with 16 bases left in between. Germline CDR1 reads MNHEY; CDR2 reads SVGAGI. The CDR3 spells CASSPFGGPSYEQYF. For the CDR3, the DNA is TGTGCCAGCAGCCCCTTTGGGGGACCATCCTACGAGCAGTACTTC.

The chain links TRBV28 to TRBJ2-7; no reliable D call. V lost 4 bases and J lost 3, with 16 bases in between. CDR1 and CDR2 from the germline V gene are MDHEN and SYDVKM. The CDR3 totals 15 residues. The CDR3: CASSSSPKGLYEQYF. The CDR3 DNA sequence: TGTGCCAGCAGTTCATCACCCAAAGGTCTCTACGAGCAGTACTTC.

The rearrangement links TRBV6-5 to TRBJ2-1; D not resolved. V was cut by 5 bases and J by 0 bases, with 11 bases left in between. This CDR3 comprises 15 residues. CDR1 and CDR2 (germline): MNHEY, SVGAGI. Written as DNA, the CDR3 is TGTGCCAGCAGTCCACGAGGTGGCTCCTACAATGAGCAGTTCTTC. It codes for CASSPRGGSYNEQFF.

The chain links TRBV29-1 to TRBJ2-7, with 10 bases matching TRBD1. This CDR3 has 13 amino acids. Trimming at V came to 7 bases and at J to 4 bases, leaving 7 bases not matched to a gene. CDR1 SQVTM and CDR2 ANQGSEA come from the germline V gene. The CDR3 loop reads CSARTGGNYEQYF. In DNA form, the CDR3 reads TGCAGCGCAAGGACAGGGGGTAATTACGAGCAGTACTTC.

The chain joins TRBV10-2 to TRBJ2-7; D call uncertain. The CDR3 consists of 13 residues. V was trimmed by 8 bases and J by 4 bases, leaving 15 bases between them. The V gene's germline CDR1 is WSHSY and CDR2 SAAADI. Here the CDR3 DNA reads TGCGCCAGCGGGATAAAGGCCCTTTACGAGCAGTACTTC. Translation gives CASGIKALYEQYF.

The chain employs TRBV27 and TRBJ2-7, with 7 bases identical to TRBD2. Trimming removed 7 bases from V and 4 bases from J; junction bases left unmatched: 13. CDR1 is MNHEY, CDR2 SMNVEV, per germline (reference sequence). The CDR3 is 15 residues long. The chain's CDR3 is CASNPSGGSFYEQYF. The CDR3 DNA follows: TGTGCCAGCAACCCATCGGGCGGGAGCTTTTACGAGCAGTACTTC.

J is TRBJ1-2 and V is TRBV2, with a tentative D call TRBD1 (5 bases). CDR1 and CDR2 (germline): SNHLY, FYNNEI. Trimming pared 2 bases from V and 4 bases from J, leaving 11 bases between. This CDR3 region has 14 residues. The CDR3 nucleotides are TGTGCCAGCAGTGAAAGGGGCAGCGCCTATGGCTACACCTTC. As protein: CASSERGSAYGYTF. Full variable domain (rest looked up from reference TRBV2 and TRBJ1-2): EPEVTQTPSHQVTQMGQEVILRCVPISNHLYFYWYRQILGQKVEFLVSFYNNEISEKSEIFDDQFSVERPDGSNFTLKIRSTKLEDSAMYFCASSERGSAYGYTFGSGTRLTVV.

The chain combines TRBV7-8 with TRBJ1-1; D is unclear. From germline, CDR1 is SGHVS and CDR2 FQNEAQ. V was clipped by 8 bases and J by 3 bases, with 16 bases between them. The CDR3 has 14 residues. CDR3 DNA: TGTGCCAGCCTTAACCGGGTAAGGGACACTGAAGCTTTCTTT. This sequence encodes CASLNRVRDTEAFF. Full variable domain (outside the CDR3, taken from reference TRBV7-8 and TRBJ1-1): GAGVSQSPRYKVAKRGQDVALRCDPISGHVSLFWYQQALGQGPEFLTYFQNEAQLDKSGLPSDRFFAERPEGSVSTLKIQRTQQEDSAVYLCASLNRVRDTEAFFGQGTRLTVV.

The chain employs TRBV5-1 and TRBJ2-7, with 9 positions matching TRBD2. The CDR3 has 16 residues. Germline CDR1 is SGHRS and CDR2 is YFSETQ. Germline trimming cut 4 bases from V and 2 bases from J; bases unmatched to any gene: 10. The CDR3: CASSPTPSGGTYEQYF. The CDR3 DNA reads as TGCGCCAGCAGCCCCACCCCCAGCGGGGGGACCTACGAGCAGTACTTC.

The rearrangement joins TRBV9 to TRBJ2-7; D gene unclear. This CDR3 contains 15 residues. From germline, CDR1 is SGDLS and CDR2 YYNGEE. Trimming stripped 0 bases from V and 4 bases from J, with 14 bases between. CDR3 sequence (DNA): TGTGCCAGCAGCGTAGGGGGTAGTTCTACTTACGAGCAGTACTTC. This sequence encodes CASSVGGSSTYEQYF.

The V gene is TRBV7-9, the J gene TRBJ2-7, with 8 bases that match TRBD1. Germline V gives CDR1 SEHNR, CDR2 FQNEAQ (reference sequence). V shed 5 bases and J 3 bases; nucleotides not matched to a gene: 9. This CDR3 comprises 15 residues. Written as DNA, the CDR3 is TGTGCCAGCAGCCAAGCCGGGACAGGTTACTACGAGCAGTACTTC. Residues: CASSQAGTGYYEQYF. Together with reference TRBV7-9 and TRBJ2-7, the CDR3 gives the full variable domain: DTGVSQNPRHKITKRGQNVTFRCDPISEHNRLYWYRQTLGQGPEFLTYFQNEAQLEKSRLLSDRFSAERPKGSFSTLEIQRTEQGDSAMYLCASSQAGTGYYEQYFGPGTRLTVT.

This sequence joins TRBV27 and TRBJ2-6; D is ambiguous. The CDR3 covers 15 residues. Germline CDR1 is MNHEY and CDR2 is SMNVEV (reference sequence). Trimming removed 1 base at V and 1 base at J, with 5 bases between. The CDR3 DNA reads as TGTGCCAGCAGTTTATGGGGTTCTGGGGCCAACGTCCTGACTTTC. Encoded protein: CASSLWGSGANVLTF.

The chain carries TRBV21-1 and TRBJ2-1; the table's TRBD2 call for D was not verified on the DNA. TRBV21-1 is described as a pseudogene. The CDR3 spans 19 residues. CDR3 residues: CASSKIKSGSRNSYNEQFF. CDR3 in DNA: TGTGCCAGCAGCAAAATAAAGAGCGGGAGTCGTAACTCCTACAATGAGCAGTTCTTC.

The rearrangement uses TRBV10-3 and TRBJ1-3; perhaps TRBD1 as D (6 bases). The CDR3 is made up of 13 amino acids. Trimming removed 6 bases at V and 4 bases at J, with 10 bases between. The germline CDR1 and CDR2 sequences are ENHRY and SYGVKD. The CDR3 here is CAISTGSGNTIYF. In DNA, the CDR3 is TGTGCCATCAGCACAGGGTCGGGAAACACCATATATTTT.